The 9 T cell receptor beta chains below were found in one sample sequenced in a study of CD8 T cells in ankylosing spondylitis. TCRdb passed the 5' RACE reads through MiXCR, listing each CDR3 protein once. There are under 250,000 distinct CDR3 sequences in the sample; 8% to 9% occur only once, and approximately 5% lies in the top ten. The specimen was blood, either unsorted or a sorted T cell fraction (not recorded which). All receptors derive from a female donor with ankylosing spondylitis or in good health (not recorded which).

This clonotype has at least ten counts. The chain joins TRBV20-1 to TRBJ2-1; D perhaps matches TRBD2 (5 bases). V was shortened by 3 bases and J by 8 bases, with 11 bases between the two germline ends. CDR1 is DFQATT and CDR2 is SNEGSKA in the germline V gene (reference sequence). CDR3 length equals 12 residues. The CDR3 DNA reads TGCAGTGCTAGCGGGATACAGTATGAGCAGTTCTTC. It translates to CSASGIQYEQFF.

This clonotype was counted at least ten times. The chain is built from TRBV20-1 and TRBJ1-2, with a possible D match to TRBD1 (6 bases). V lost 5 bases, J lost 4 bases, and 14 bases lay in between. The CDR3 covers 13 residues. The germline V gene has CDR1 DFQATT and CDR2 SNEGSKA (reference sequence). The CDR3 nucleotides are TGCAGTGCTTTTGGGGGAGGGGGCTATGGCTACACCTTC. The encoded protein is CSAFGGGGYGYTF.

This clonotype has a count of ten or more. The chain uses TRBV12-3 or TRBV12-4 and TRBJ2-2; D is ambiguous. The CDR3 contains 15 residues. Deletions cut 5 bases from V and 1 base from J, with 11 bases between. The CDR3 region has the DNA TGTGCCAGCAGTCATCCGCTGGGGAACACCGGGGAGCTGTTTTTT. It codes for CASSHPLGNTGELFF.

Many counts were recorded for this clonotype. The chain is built from TRBV7-9 and TRBJ2-7; TRBD2 aligns across 9 bases. Germline V gives CDR1 SEHNR, CDR2 FQNEAQ (reference sequence). The length of the CDR3 is 16 residues. With V trimmed by 7 bases and J by 5 bases, 15 bases remained unmatched. The CDR3 DNA reads TGTGCCAGCAACGATGGCCCCACTAGCGGGCCCAACGAGCAGTACTTC. Its protein is CASNDGPTSGPNEQYF.

In this sample, this clonotype turned up many times. This rearrangement joins TRBV7-8 to TRBJ2-7, with 8 nucleotides matching TRBD1. Germline lookup yields CDR1 SGHVS and CDR2 FQNEAQ. CDR3 length: 16 amino acids. J was trimmed by 1 base and V by 0 bases; bases with no gene match: 5. The CDR3: CASSLALTGASYEQYF. For the CDR3, the DNA is TGTGCCAGCAGCTTAGCCTTGACAGGGGCTTCCTACGAGCAGTACTTC.

This clonotype came up many times. The rearrangement links TRBV28 to TRBJ2-7; 7 bases map to TRBD2. Germline-derived CDR1 and CDR2 are MDHEN and SYDVKM. This CDR3 region has 14 residues. With V trimmed by 6 bases and J by 3 bases, 8 bases remained unmatched. The CDR3 region has the DNA TGTGCCAGCAGGCTACCGGGACTAAACTACGAGCAGTACTTC. Its protein product is CASRLPGLNYEQYF.

This clonotype was seen at least ten times. For the CDR3, the DNA is TGTGCCAGCAGCTTAGCGCCAGGTCGCTATGGCTACACCTTC. Its protein product is CASSLAPGRYGYTF. V usage is TRBV7-9 and J usage is TRBJ1-2; D uncertain. Trimming shortened V by 0 bases and J by 4 bases, and 9 bases separated the two germline ends. Per the germline V gene, CDR1 is SEHNR and CDR2 is FQNEAQ (reference sequence). This CDR3 is 14 amino acids long.

This clonotype has a count of ten or more. The CDR3 DNA is TGTGCCAGCAGCCAGATGGCGACTGGGGCCAACGTCCTGACTTTC. Translating it yields CASSQMATGANVLTF. The rearrangement links TRBV3-1 to TRBJ2-6; D ambiguous. This CDR3 is built from 15 residues. V lost 3 bases and J 2 bases, leaving 8 bases between the germline ends. From germline, CDR1 is LGHDT and CDR2 YNNKEL (reference sequence).

This clonotype was seen many times. This rearrangement joins TRBV5-1 to TRBJ2-1, with D perhaps TRBD2 (8 bases). V dropped 3 bases and J dropped 10 bases, with 14 bases sitting between them. CDR1 SGHRS and CDR2 YFSETQ come from the germline V gene. The CDR3 consists of 13 residues. The CDR3 coding sequence is TGCGCCAGCAGCTCCGTAGCGGGACAGGAGCAGTTCTTC. This codes for CASSSVAGQEQFF.